Given below is one T cell receptor beta chain in context. The sample belongs to a study of blood T cell repertoires in COVID-19. The wider study: Spain, Italy and the United States supplied samples that represented acute and convalescent COVID-19. From T cells, B-cell-depleted T cells, or PBMCs came the material, which was cDNA or gDNA.

Source study methods: Counts of nucleated cells, estimated from reference gene primer amplification, were obtained. Sequenced by immunoSEQ multiplex PCR; TCRdb stores in-frame clones only, minus some. D and trimming were read from the DNA, whereas the V and J calls and clone size are those reported in that table. Of some 200,000 clones in the sample, roughly 80% were seen once. CDR3 length equals 15 residues. V lost 4 bases and J lost 2; bases outside the gene matches: 5. From germline, CDR1 is SGDLS and CDR2 YYNGEE. This sequence was found in a woman at least 80 years old with acute or convalescent COVID-19. Sample: peripheral blood. The V call is TRBV9, the J call TRBJ1-3, with 8 bases fitting TRBD1. In DNA, the CDR3 is TGTGCCAGCAGCCCGACAGGGGCCACTGGAAACACCATATATTTT. Amino acid sequence: CASSPTGATGNTIYF.